The 20 T cell receptor beta chains given below trace back to one sample, sequenced in a study of blood T cell repertoires in COVID-19. The table came from immunoSEQ multiplex PCR; TCRdb's copy has only in-frame clones and leaves some out. This sample carries roughly 130,000 clones, about 76% of them seen once, and the ten largest clones take around 13%. Sequences were obtained from peripheral blood. Receptors originate from an older man with acute or convalescent COVID-19.

This clone was detected a few times. The J gene is TRBJ2-2, the V gene TRBV13, with D maybe TRBD1 (5 bases). This CDR3 is built from 15 residues. Trimming shortened V by 5 bases and J by 0 bases, and 10 bases separated the two germline ends. Per germline, CDR1 PRHDT and CDR2 FYEKMQ (reference sequence). CDR3 DNA sequence: TGTGCCAGCAGCGCCGACAGTACGAACACCGGGGAGCTGTTTTTT. It specifies CASSADSTNTGELFF.

The CDR3 DNA sequence: TGTGCCTCCGAGGGAGGGGATTCGGATACGCAGTATTTT. Amino acid sequence: CASEGGDSDTQYF. This chain links TRBV2 with TRBJ2-3, with 7 bases matching TRBD2. The CDR3 has 13 residues. Germline V gene sequence: CDR1 SNHLY, CDR2 FYNNEI. V was pared by 11 bases and J by 6 bases, with 11 bases of the junction left unmatched.

The rearrangement uses TRBV9 and TRBJ1-2, with 7 bases lining up with TRBD1. Germline values: CDR1 SGDLS, CDR2 YYNGEE. The CDR3 has 14 amino acids. V gave up 4 bases and J gave up 5 bases; unmatched junction bases: 8. The CDR3 coding sequence is TGTGCCAGCAGCCCCCAAGGACAGGCGTATGGCTACACCTTC. Translation gives CASSPQGQAYGYTF.

The sample holds one count of this clone. The chain combines TRBV9 with TRBJ2-3, with 7 bases fitting TRBD2. J gave up 1 base and V 2 bases, and 1 base lay outside the gene matches. CDR1 and CDR2 (germline): SGDLS, YYNGEE. This CDR3 comprises 14 residues. The CDR3 DNA follows: TGTGCCAGCAGCGTTCGGGGGGGCACAGATACGCAGTATTTT. Protein sequence: CASSVRGGTDTQYF.

This chain joins TRBV2 and TRBJ1-6, with TRBD1 as a possible D gene (6 bases). With 10 bases removed from V and 8 bases from J, the gap between germline ends came to 18 bases. Germline V gene sequence: CDR1 SNHLY, CDR2 FYNNEI. This CDR3 region has 14 residues. The CDR3 region has the DNA TGTGCCAAAACCTCGGGCGGGGGCGATTCACCCCTCCACTTT. This gives the protein CAKTSGGGDSPLHF.

As DNA, the CDR3 is TGTGCCAGCAGCCAAGCAAGCGGGGGAACCGGGGAGCTGTTTTTT. It codes for CASSQASGGTGELFF. The genes are TRBV4-2 and TRBJ2-2; 8 bases align to TRBD2. This CDR3 comprises 15 residues. V trimming: 1 base; J trimming: 5 bases; junction bases outside the gene matches: 3. Per germline, CDR1 LGHNA and CDR2 YNFKEQ.

The chain employs TRBV20-1 and TRBJ2-7, with D uncertain. Germline CDR1 DFQATT, CDR2 SNEGSKA (reference sequence). V lost 2 bases and J lost 7, with 9 bases in between. The CDR3 has 11 residues. CDR3: CSARSADEQYF. CDR3 nucleotides: TGCAGTGCTAGATCTGCGGATGAGCAGTACTTC.

The CDR3 region has the DNA TGTGCCAGCAGTCGAGGACAGGGGGCATTAGGAGCCCAGCATTTT. It yields the protein CASSRGQGALGAQHF. The rearrangement uses TRBV2 and TRBJ1-5; 11 nucleotides line up with TRBD1. CDR3 size: 15 residues. Germline V gene lookup returns CDR1 SNHLY and CDR2 FYNNEI. J lost 11 bases, V lost 5 bases, and 11 bases had no gene match.

The rearrangement links TRBV11-2 to TRBJ1-6; a weak D match, TRBD1 (6 bases). This CDR3 comprises 13 residues. V lost 6 bases and J 7 bases, leaving 10 bases between the germline ends. Germline assignment: CDR1 SGHAT and CDR2 FQNNGV. CDR3 amino acids: CASSPGVNSPLHF. The CDR3 DNA reads as TGTGCCAGCAGTCCAGGGGTAAATTCACCCCTCCACTTT. Based on the CDR3 plus reference TRBV11-2 and TRBJ1-6, the full variable domain is EAGVAQSPRYKIIEKRQSVAFWCNPISGHATLYWYQQILGQGPKLLIQFQNNGVVDDSQLPKDRFSAERLKGVDSTLKIQPAKLEDSAVYLCASSPGVNSPLHFGNGTRLTVT.

The chain has TRBV7-2 and TRBJ2-7, with TRBD1 matching 11 bases. Trimming at V came to 3 bases and at J to 7 bases, leaving 11 bases not matched to a gene. Germline CDR1 SGHTA, CDR2 FQGNSA. This CDR3 comprises 16 residues. CDR3 residues: CASSLQSIGTGGEQYF. The CDR3 DNA is TGTGCCAGCAGCTTGCAATCAATCGGGACAGGGGGGGAGCAGTACTTC.

The chain uses TRBV10-2 and TRBJ2-7; 9 nucleotides match TRBD1. CDR3 length equals 15 residues. Germline V gives CDR1 WSHSY, CDR2 SAAADI. V lost 2 bases and J lost 2; bases outside the gene matches: 4. The CDR3 spells CASSEGDRAAYEQYF. DNA of the CDR3: TGCGCCAGCAGTGAGGGGGACAGGGCAGCCTACGAGCAGTACTTC.

The chain combines TRBV5-1 with TRBJ2-2; tentatively, D is TRBD2 (5 bases). The CDR3 runs to 15 residues. In germline, CDR1 is SGHRS, CDR2 YFSETQ. The V and J ends lost 0 bases and 2 bases respectively, with 8 bases between them. The CDR3 loop is CASSLDRLNTGELFF. The CDR3 region has the DNA TGCGCCAGCAGCTTGGACAGACTAAACACCGGGGAGCTGTTTTTT.

This clone has a handful of counts. This chain uses TRBV18 with TRBJ2-1; 9 bases are shared with TRBD1. The CDR3 extends over 14 amino acids. Germline V gives CDR1 KGHSH, CDR2 LQKENI. V trimming: 3 bases; J trimming: 8 bases; junction bases outside the gene matches: 5. The CDR3 reads CASSPDRGWYEQFF. CDR3 DNA: TGTGCCAGCTCACCGGACAGGGGTTGGTATGAGCAGTTCTTC. The full variable domain, in which reference TRBV18 and TRBJ2-1 provide the parts outside the CDR3, is NAGVMQNPRHLVRRRGQEARLRCSPMKGHSHVYWYRQLPEEGLKFMVYLQKENIIDESGMPKERFSAEFPKEGPSILRIQQVVRGDSAAYFCASSPDRGWYEQFFGPGTRLTVL.

J is TRBJ2-3 and V is TRBV10-3; 8 bases line up with TRBD1. Germline V gene lookup returns CDR1 ENHRY and CDR2 SYGVKD. The CDR3 totals 14 residues. With V trimmed by 3 bases and J by 5 bases, 4 bases remained unmatched. The CDR3 region has the DNA TGTGCCATCAGTGACTCCGGGACAGGAGATACGCAGTATTTT. As protein: CAISDSGTGDTQYF.

The chain is built from TRBV28 and TRBJ2-7; no firm D call. The germline V and J ends were trimmed by 6 bases and 4 bases, with 10 bases remaining between them. This CDR3 comprises 12 residues. Germline CDR1 and CDR2: MDHEN and SYDVKM. The CDR3 region has the DNA TGTGCCAGCAGGCCTACTCAATACGAGCAGTACTTC. Encoded protein: CASRPTQYEQYF.

This clone was counted a single time. The rearrangement uses TRBV7-9 and TRBJ2-1; 8 nucleotides line up with TRBD2. The germline gives CDR1 SEHNR, CDR2 FQNEAQ (reference sequence). V shed 5 bases, J shed 5 bases, and the junction held 11 bases outside the gene matches. CDR3 length equals 16 residues. The CDR3 is CASSPSGGPSHNEQFF. CDR3 bases: TGTGCCAGCAGCCCATCGGGGGGGCCGTCCCACAATGAGCAGTTCTTC.

The chain links TRBV2 to TRBJ2-7, with no clear D. The CDR3 runs to 12 residues. CDR1 SNHLY and CDR2 FYNNEI come from the germline V gene. Trimming pared 4 bases from V and 0 bases from J, leaving 4 bases between. The CDR3 DNA sequence: TGTGCCAGCAGTGCCAGCTCCTACGAGCAGTACTTC. Encoded protein: CASSASSYEQYF.

This chain links TRBV28 with TRBJ1-5; no definite D call. V was shortened by 3 bases and J by 7 bases, with 7 bases between the two germline ends. The CDR3 covers 12 residues. CDR1 and CDR2 (germline): MDHEN, SYDVKM. The DNA of the CDR3 is TGTGCCAGCAGTTTTAACGCGCAGCCCCAGCATTTT. As protein: CASSFNAQPQHF.

The V gene is TRBV18, the J gene TRBJ2-2; D is unclear. The germline V gene has CDR1 KGHSH and CDR2 LQKENI. The CDR3 runs 14 residues. V lost 4 bases to trimming and J lost 1 base, with 7 bases between them. This CDR3 reads CASSLAGNTGELFF. The CDR3 region has the DNA TGTGCCAGCTCACTGGCAGGGAACACCGGGGAGCTGTTTTTT.

The sample holds a few counts of this clone. The rearrangement uses TRBV5-1 and TRBJ2-2; 9 positions match TRBD1. This CDR3 region has 17 residues. V trimming: 3 bases; J trimming: 0 bases; junction bases outside the gene matches: 6. CDR1 and CDR2 (germline): SGHRS, YFSETQ. The DNA for the CDR3 is TGCGCCAGCAGCTCCCAGAGGACAGGGGCGAACACCGGGGAGCTGTTTTTT. Its translation: CASSSQRTGANTGELFF.